The sequence of this T cell receptor beta chain was determined in a study of neurological immune-mediated disorders. Study outcomes and limitations: HTLV-1-associated myelopathy had the most TCR clonal expansion, and multiple sclerosis had the least, less than healthy controls.

CDR3 length: 14 amino acids. Trimming removed 1 base from V and 6 bases from J, with 12 bases in between. In germline, CDR1 is SGHVS, CDR2 FNYEAQ. Each TCR transcript was tagged with a 10-nucleotide random UMI during 5'RACE. TCRdb reprocessed the 5' RACE reads with MiXCR, giving one entry per CDR3 protein. The sample consists of under 90,000 distinct CDR3 sequences, about a tenth of them appearing once. This clonotype has a handful of counts. Its antigen is unknown. PBMCs stored at -80 C, numbering 2 million, were the origin of the unsorted libraries. The V and J genes are TRBV7-6 and TRBJ2-5; tentatively, D is TRBD1 or TRBD2 (5 bases each). The TCR was taken from a man in his forties in good health. The sequenced sample was PBMCs. Here the CDR3 DNA reads TGTGCCAGCAGCTTAGGGGGGTCCCGGAAGACCCAGTACTTC. Protein sequence: CASSLGGSRKTQYF.